What follows are 16 T cell receptor beta chains derived from one specimen sequenced in a study of shared clonotypes between healthy human individuals. The data were produced by immunoSEQ multiplex PCR, yet TCRdb's version contains in-frame clones alone and is incomplete. This sample has about 450,000 clones, with roughly 83% found just once. The sample was PBMCs. These receptors were taken from a woman between 35 and 50 years old in good health. Some clones in this sample may be carry-over from other donors' samples.

The CDR3 bases are TGTGCCAGCAGCCCACGGGCTCTCCAAGAGACCCAGTACTTC. Its translation is CASSPRALQETQYF. The gene calls are TRBV7-8 and TRBJ2-5; D remains ambiguous. In germline, CDR1 is SGHVS, CDR2 FQNEAQ. CDR3 length: 14 amino acids. V lost 5 bases and J 1 base, leaving 11 bases between the germline ends.

This clone has only a few counts. The V gene is TRBV28, the J gene TRBJ1-1; possible D gene TRBD1, 6 bases. The V gene lost 3 bases and the J gene lost 0 bases, with 11 bases spanning the gap. The CDR3 is 15 residues long. Germline V gene lookup returns CDR1 MDHEN and CDR2 SYDVKM. Here the CDR3 reads CASSLTDSLNTEAFF. The CDR3 bases are TGTGCCAGCAGTTTGACGGACAGCCTGAACACTGAAGCTTTCTTT.

With regard to this clone: Additional DNA sequences in this sample encode the identical CDR3. The chain is built from TRBV5-6 and TRBJ2-7; possibly TRBD1 or TRBD2 for D (5 bases each). CDR1 is SGHDT and CDR2 is YYEEEE in the germline V gene. The ends were cut back, 0 bases at V and 6 bases at J, with 7 bases in the middle. CDR3 length: 12 amino acids. The CDR3 DNA reads TGTGCCAGCAGCTTGGGAGGGACCGAGCAGTACTTC. Amino acids: CASSLGGTEQYF.

This chain links TRBV28 with TRBJ2-2, with 12 bases aligning to TRBD2. V shed 7 bases and J 2 bases; nucleotides not matched to a gene: 17. The length of the CDR3 is 20 residues. The germline CDR1 and CDR2 sequences are MDHEN and SYDVKM. For the CDR3, the DNA is TGTGCCAGCACCCTGGGGTTTCAACTAGCGGGAGGCTCTAACACCGGGGAGCTGTTTTTT. This translates into CASTLGFQLAGGSNTGELFF.

Details on this clone: The germline gene is not matched at one end of the junction; a read error may be the cause. The chain couples TRBV9 to TRBJ2-7; the D gene is possibly TRBD2 (6 bases). The CDR3 contains 13 residues. The V gene's germline CDR1 is SGDLS and CDR2 YYNGEE. CDR3 amino acids: CASSVEEGCEQYF. DNA for the CDR3: TGTGCTAGCAGCGTGGAGGAGGGCTGCGAGCAGTACTTC.

The chain joins TRBV7-8 to TRBJ2-2; possibly TRBD2 for D (6 bases). The V end lost 2 bases, the J end lost 0 bases, and 16 bases lay between the germline ends. Germline V gives CDR1 SGHVS, CDR2 FQNEAQ. This CDR3 is built from 18 residues. The CDR3: CASSLFVRAGPNTGELFF. The DNA of the CDR3 is TGTGCCAGCAGCTTATTCGTGAGGGCGGGGCCGAACACCGGGGAGCTGTTTTTT.

V usage is TRBV7-9 and J usage is TRBJ2-1; no clear D. Looked up from germline, CDR1 is SEHNR and CDR2 is FQNEAQ (reference sequence). Trimming left V 0 bases short and J 9 bases short, with 12 bases between. This CDR3 region has 14 residues. CDR3 in DNA: TGTGCCAGCAGCTTAGCAGTCTATTCTGGTGAGCAGTTCTTC. It yields the protein CASSLAVYSGEQFF. The full variable domain, completed using reference TRBV7-9 and TRBJ2-1, is DTGVSQNPRHKITKRGQNVTFRCDPISEHNRLYWYRQTLGQGPEFLTYFQNEAQLEKSRLLSDRFSAERPKGSFSTLEIQRTEQGDSAMYLCASSLAVYSGEQFFGPGTRLTVL.

This chain uses TRBV27 with TRBJ1-1, with 7 bases fitting TRBD1. Trimming cost V 5 bases and J 3 bases; bases outside gene matches: 9. Germline-derived CDR1 and CDR2 are MNHEY and SMNVEV (reference sequence). The CDR3 covers 15 residues. Written as DNA, the CDR3 is TGTGCCAGCAGTCTTGGGCTTGGGACAGACACTGAAGCTTTCTTT. Its protein product is CASSLGLGTDTEAFF.

The chain joins TRBV5-1 to TRBJ2-3; 9 positions match TRBD2. The CDR3 loop spans 19 amino acids. V lost 3 bases and J lost 1; bases outside the gene matches: 15. The germline V gene has CDR1 SGHRS and CDR2 YFSETQ. The CDR3 DNA reads TGCGCCAGCAGCTCGGAATGGCTAGCGGGACGGGGGGGCACAGATACGCAGTATTTT. This sequence encodes CASSSEWLAGRGGTDTQYF.

This clone was observed many times. The rearrangement links TRBV5-1 to TRBJ2-7, with TRBD1 as a possible D gene (5 bases). CDR3 length: 13 amino acids. Trimming cost V 0 bases and J 4 bases, with 8 bases left between them. Germline assignment: CDR1 SGHRS and CDR2 YFSETQ. This chain's CDR3 is CASSLGGRYEQYF. The CDR3 nucleotides read TGCGCCAGCAGCTTGGGGGGCCGTTACGAGCAGTACTTC.

The chain uses TRBV2 and TRBJ2-5; D gene ambiguous. CDR1 is SNHLY and CDR2 is FYNNEI in the germline V gene. The CDR3 runs to 13 residues. The V gene lost 7 bases and the J gene lost 4 bases, with 13 bases spanning the gap. The CDR3 is CASNGDSGETQYF. The CDR3 coding sequence is TGTGCCAGCAACGGTGATTCGGGAGAGACCCAGTACTTC.

V usage is TRBV11-2 and J usage is TRBJ1-4; 7 positions match TRBD1. Germline V gene sequence: CDR1 SGHAT, CDR2 FQNNGV. The J segment lost 8 bases and the V segment lost 5 bases, leaving 11 bases of the junction unmatched. This CDR3 spans 15 amino acids. The CDR3 sequence is CASSETTGIVEKLFF. CDR3 bases: TGTGCCAGCAGCGAGACGACAGGGATTGTCGAAAAACTGTTTTTT.

The V gene is TRBV10-1, the J gene TRBJ2-3, with D possibly matching TRBD1 (7 bases). Germline-derived CDR1 and CDR2 are WNHNN and SYGVQD (reference sequence). V was clipped by 5 bases and J by 6 bases, with 12 bases between them. CDR3 length: 13 amino acids. This CDR3 is CASSKTGRDTQYF. The CDR3 DNA sequence: TGCGCCAGCAGTAAGACAGGGAGGGATACGCAGTATTTT.

V usage is TRBV11-2 and J usage is TRBJ1-4; D is unclear. The CDR3 extends over 15 amino acids. V was trimmed by 5 bases and J by 2 bases, leaving 12 bases between them. Germline V CDR1 and CDR2: SGHAT, FQNNGV. In DNA, the CDR3 is TGTGCCAGCAGCCAGAGTGCTCCGACTAATGAAAAACTGTTTTTT. This codes for CASSQSAPTNEKLFF.

This CDR3 reads CASSFGEGSYNEQFF. The CDR3 DNA sequence: TGTGCCAGCAGTTTCGGGGAAGGCTCCTACAATGAGCAGTTCTTC. The chain is built from TRBV27 and TRBJ2-1; a weak D match, TRBD2 (5 bases). V lost 3 bases and J 0 bases, leaving 9 bases between the germline ends. The CDR3 is made up of 15 amino acids. Germline-derived CDR1 and CDR2 are MNHEY and SMNVEV (reference sequence).

V and J are TRBV19 and TRBJ2-5; TRBD2 agrees at 10 bases. In germline, CDR1 is LNHDA, CDR2 SQIVND (reference sequence). V trimming: 6 bases; J trimming: 4 bases; junction bases outside the gene matches: 8. This CDR3 contains 15 residues. The CDR3 loop reads CASRRTSGILETQYF. DNA for the CDR3: TGTGCCAGTAGGAGGACTAGCGGAATATTAGAGACCCAGTACTTC. The whole variable domain, filled in from reference TRBV19 and TRBJ2-5, reads DGGITQSPKYLFRKEGQNVTLSCEQNLNHDAMYWYRQDPGQGLRLIYYSQIVNDFQKGDIAEGYSVSREKKESFPLTVTSAQKNPTAFYLCASRRTSGILETQYFGPGTRLLVL.